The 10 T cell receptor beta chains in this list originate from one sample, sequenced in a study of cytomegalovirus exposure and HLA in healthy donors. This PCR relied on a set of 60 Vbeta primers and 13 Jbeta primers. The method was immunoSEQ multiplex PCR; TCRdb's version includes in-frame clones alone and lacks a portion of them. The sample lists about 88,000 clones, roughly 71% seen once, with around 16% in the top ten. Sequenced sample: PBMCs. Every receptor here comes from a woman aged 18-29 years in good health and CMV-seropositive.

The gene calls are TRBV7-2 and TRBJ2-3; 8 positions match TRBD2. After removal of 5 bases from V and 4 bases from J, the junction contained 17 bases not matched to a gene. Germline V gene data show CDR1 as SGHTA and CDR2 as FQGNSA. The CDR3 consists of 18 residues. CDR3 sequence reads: CASSPTLRRGRFADTQYF. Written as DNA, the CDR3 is TGTGCCAGCAGCCCCACCCTGCGACGCGGGAGGTTCGCAGATACGCAGTATTTT.

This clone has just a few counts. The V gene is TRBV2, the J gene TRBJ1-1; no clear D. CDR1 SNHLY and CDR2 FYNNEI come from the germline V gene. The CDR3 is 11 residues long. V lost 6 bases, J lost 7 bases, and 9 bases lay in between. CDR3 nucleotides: TGTGCCAGCAGGGCATACCTTGAAGCTTTCTTT. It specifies CASRAYLEAFF.

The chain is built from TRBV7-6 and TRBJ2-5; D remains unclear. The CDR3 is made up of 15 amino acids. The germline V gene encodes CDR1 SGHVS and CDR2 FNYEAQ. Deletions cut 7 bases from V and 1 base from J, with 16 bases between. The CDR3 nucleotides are TGTGCCAGCACCGCCACTTCGTACCTCCAAGAGACCCAGTACTTC. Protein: CASTATSYLQETQYF.

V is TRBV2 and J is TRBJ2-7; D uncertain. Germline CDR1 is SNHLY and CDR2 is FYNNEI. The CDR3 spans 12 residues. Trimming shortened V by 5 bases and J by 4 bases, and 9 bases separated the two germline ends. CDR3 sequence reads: CASSISLYEQYF. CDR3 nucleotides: TGTGCCAGCAGTATATCCCTGTACGAGCAGTACTTC.

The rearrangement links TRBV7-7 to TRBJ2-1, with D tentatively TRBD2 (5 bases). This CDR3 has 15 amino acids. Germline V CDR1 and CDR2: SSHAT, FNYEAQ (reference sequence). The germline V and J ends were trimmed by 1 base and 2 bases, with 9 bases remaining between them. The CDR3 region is CASSLGTAAYNEQFF. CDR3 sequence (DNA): TGTGCCAGCAGCTTAGGGACTGCAGCCTACAATGAGCAGTTCTTC.

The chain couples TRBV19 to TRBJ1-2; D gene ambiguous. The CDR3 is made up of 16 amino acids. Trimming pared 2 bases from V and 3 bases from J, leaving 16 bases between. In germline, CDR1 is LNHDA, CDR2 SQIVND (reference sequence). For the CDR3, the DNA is TGTGCCAGTAGTATAATTAGTGAGGGCCCGGACTATGGCTACACCTTC. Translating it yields CASSIISEGPDYGYTF.

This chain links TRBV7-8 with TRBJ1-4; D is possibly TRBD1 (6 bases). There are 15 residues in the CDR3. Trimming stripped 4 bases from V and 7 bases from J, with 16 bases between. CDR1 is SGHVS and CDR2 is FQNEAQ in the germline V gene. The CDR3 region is CASSSRRGFSEKLFF. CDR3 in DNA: TGTGCCAGCAGCTCTAGAAGGGGGTTTAGTGAAAAACTGTTTTTT.

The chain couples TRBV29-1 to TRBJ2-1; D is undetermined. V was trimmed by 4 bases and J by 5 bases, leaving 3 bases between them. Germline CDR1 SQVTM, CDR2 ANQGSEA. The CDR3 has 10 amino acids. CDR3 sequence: CSVANNEQFF. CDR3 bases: TGCAGCGTTGCCAACAATGAGCAGTTCTTC.

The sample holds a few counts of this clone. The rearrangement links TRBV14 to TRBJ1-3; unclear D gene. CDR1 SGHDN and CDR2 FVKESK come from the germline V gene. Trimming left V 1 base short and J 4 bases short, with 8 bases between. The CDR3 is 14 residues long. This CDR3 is CASSQGLPGNTIYF. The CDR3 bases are TGTGCCAGCAGCCAAGGGCTCCCGGGAAACACCATATATTTT.

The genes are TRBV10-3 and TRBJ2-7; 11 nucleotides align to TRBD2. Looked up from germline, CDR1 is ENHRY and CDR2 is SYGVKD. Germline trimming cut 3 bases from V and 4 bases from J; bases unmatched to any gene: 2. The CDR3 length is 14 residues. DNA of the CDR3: TGTGCCATCAGTGACACTAGCGGGGGATACGAGCAGTACTTC. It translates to CAISDTSGGYEQYF.